The sequence of this TCR beta chain was determined in a study of CD8 T cells in ankylosing spondylitis. General study findings and limits: Disease-associated clones were reportedly significantly overrepresented in matched ankylosing spondylitis synovial fluid. Made up of 7 to 9 highly homologous variants, a TCR beta motif appeared characteristic of ankylosing spondylitis blood. Disease-linked clones proved CD8+ and comparatively uncommon in peripheral blood.

This clonotype was seen ten or more times. Its specificity is not known. Libraries of TCR beta came from quantitative 5'-RACE with molecular barcodes. From the 5' RACE reads, TCRdb called clonotypes with MiXCR, one entry per CDR3 protein. Here the sample spans under 300,000 distinct CDR3 sequences, roughly 8.6% being singletons. V dropped 5 bases and J dropped 5; count of bases not matched to a gene: 10. The CDR3 length is 15 residues. Germline CDR1 MNHEY, CDR2 SMNVEV (reference sequence). The receptor comes from a male donor with ankylosing spondylitis or in good health (not recorded which). Sequencing was done on a sample of blood, either unsorted or a sorted T cell fraction (not recorded which). The V call is TRBV27, the J call TRBJ2-5; TRBD1 aligns across 8 bases. The CDR3 sequence: CASSTYEDRVETQYF. CDR3 DNA sequence: TGTGCCAGCAGTACTTATGAGGACAGGGTTGAGACCCAGTACTTC.